The 20 T cell receptor beta chains reported below all come from one sample, sequenced in a study of blood T cell repertoires in COVID-19. Data came from immunoSEQ multiplex PCR; TCRdb stores just in-frame clones and leaves some out. The sample has some 46,000 clones, over 80% seen once. The sample was peripheral blood. Every receptor here comes from a man between 60 and 75 years old with active COVID-19.

V and J are TRBV5-6 and TRBJ2-7, with 12 bases that match TRBD2. The CDR3 loop spans 15 amino acids. V trimming: 4 bases; J trimming: 4 bases; junction bases outside the gene matches: 6. Germline lookup yields CDR1 SGHDT and CDR2 YYEEEE. The CDR3, as DNA: TGTGCCAGCAGCGCCGAGCTAGCGGGAGGGTACGAGCAGTACTTC. As protein: CASSAELAGGYEQYF.

The V and J genes are TRBV7-2 and TRBJ1-6, with D hard to call. CDR3 length equals 14 residues. V lost 5 bases and J lost 9, with 14 bases in between. CDR1 SGHTA and CDR2 FQGNSA come from the germline V gene. CDR3 amino acids: CASSHPFAVSPLHF. CDR3 nucleotides: TGTGCCAGCAGCCACCCATTCGCGGTTTCACCCCTCCACTTT. Combining the CDR3 with reference TRBV7-2 and TRBJ1-6 gives the whole variable domain GAGVSQSPSNKVTEKGKDVELRCDPISGHTALYWYRQSLGQGLEFLIYFQGNSAPDKSGLPSDRFSAERTGGSVSTLTIQRTQQEDSAVYLCASSHPFAVSPLHFGNGTRLTVT.

The chain recombines TRBV29-1 with TRBJ2-1, with 7 bases identical to TRBD2. The V gene end was trimmed by 4 bases and the J gene end by 0 bases; junction bases not matched to a gene: 3. The length of the CDR3 is 14 residues. Germline-derived CDR1 and CDR2 are SQVTM and ANQGSEA. In DNA, the CDR3 is TGCAGCGTTGTTCGCGGGAGCTCCTACAATGAGCAGTTCTTC. It is translated as CSVVRGSSYNEQFF.

This chain links TRBV3-1 (or the pseudogene TRBV3-2) with TRBJ2-7; 10 positions agree with TRBD1. CDR1 LGHDT and CDR2 YNNKEL come from the germline V gene (reference sequence). The CDR3 consists of 17 residues. V lost 1 base and J lost 0; bases outside the gene matches: 6. In DNA form, the CDR3 reads TGTGCCAGCAGCCAAGTGGGTGGGACAGGGGCCTCCTACGAGCAGTACTTC. It yields the protein CASSQVGGTGASYEQYF.

The V gene is TRBV5-1, the J gene TRBJ2-3; D possibly corresponds to TRBD2 (5 bases). Trimming removed 5 bases from V and 7 bases from J, with 17 bases in between. CDR1 is SGHRS, CDR2 YFSETQ, per germline. The CDR3 sequence is 14 residues long. The CDR3 sequence: CASRNTGRVNTQYF. The CDR3 bases are TGCGCCAGCAGAAATACGGGGAGAGTGAATACGCAGTATTTT.

The rearrangement uses TRBV9 and TRBJ1-3; 8 nucleotides agree with TRBD1. This CDR3 is built from 19 residues. Looked up from germline, CDR1 is SGDLS and CDR2 is YYNGEE. V lost 3 bases to trimming and J lost 1 base; unmatched junction nucleotides: 15. The CDR3 sequence is CASSDARGQGAWSGNTIYF. CDR3 in DNA: TGTGCCAGCAGCGACGCGCGTGGGCAGGGGGCCTGGTCTGGAAACACCATATATTTT.

This chain uses TRBV7-3 with TRBJ2-1; 9 nucleotides align to TRBD2. CDR1 and CDR2 (germline): SGHTA, FQGTGA. V trimming: 1 base; J trimming: 5 bases; junction bases outside the gene matches: 12. The CDR3 loop spans 18 amino acids. The DNA for the CDR3 is TGTGCCAGCAGCTTAATTCCTGGAGGCGGGAGGGCACACAATGAGCAGTTCTTC. Translation: CASSLIPGGGRAHNEQFF.

This clone was seen once. The V gene is TRBV5-1, the J gene TRBJ2-1; D is unclear. V lost 4 bases, J lost 2 bases, and 13 bases lay in between. The CDR3 runs 15 residues. Looked up from germline, CDR1 is SGHRS and CDR2 is YFSETQ. The CDR3 nucleotides read TGCGCCAGCAGCCCCTCCACCTCAGCCTACAATGAGCAGTTCTTC. Translating gives CASSPSTSAYNEQFF.

The rearrangement joins TRBV6-5 to TRBJ2-7, with 9 bases aligning to TRBD1. This CDR3 has 14 residues. CDR1 and CDR2 from the germline V gene are MNHEY and SVGAGI. J gave up 4 bases and V 5 bases, and 6 bases lay outside the gene matches. CDR3 coding DNA: TGTGCCAGCAGTACGGACAGGGGTGGTTACGAGCAGTACTTC. This codes for CASSTDRGGYEQYF.

V usage is TRBV6-5 and J usage is TRBJ1-5, with 8 positions matching TRBD1. Germline V gene data show CDR1 as MNHEY and CDR2 as SVGAGI. The CDR3 has 15 amino acids. The V gene end was trimmed by 6 bases and the J gene end by 0 bases; junction bases not matched to a gene: 4. DNA of the CDR3: TGTGCCAGCAGAGGACAGGGTAATAGCAATCAGCCCCAGCATTTT. This translates into CASRGQGNSNQPQHF.

The rearrangement joins TRBV19 to TRBJ1-4; no firm D call. Trimming removed 10 bases from V and 4 bases from J, with 16 bases in between. CDR3 length equals 14 residues. Germline-derived CDR1 and CDR2 are LNHDA and SQIVND (reference sequence). CDR3 coding DNA: TGTGCCACCCAAATACACGGGGATAATGAAAAACTGTTTTTT. Protein sequence: CATQIHGDNEKLFF.

The chain is built from TRBV7-2 and TRBJ2-3, with D possibly TRBD1 on 5 matching bases. Germline loops: CDR1 SGHTA, CDR2 FQGNSA. V was pared by 1 base and J by 6 bases, with 14 bases between. The CDR3 has 15 amino acids. CDR3 DNA sequence: TGTGCCAGCAGCTTAGGTGGTGGGGCGTTGGATACGCAGTATTTT. This gives the protein CASSLGGGALDTQYF.

There are a few counts of this clone. The chain links TRBV7-9 to TRBJ2-7; 8 bases align to TRBD2. V was pared by 5 bases and J by 7 bases, with 7 bases of the junction left unmatched. The germline gives CDR1 SEHNR, CDR2 FQNEAQ (reference sequence). The CDR3 has 13 amino acids. The CDR3 DNA reads as TGTGCCAGCAGCCCACGGGCGGGAGGAGAGCAGTACTTC. It encodes CASSPRAGGEQYF.

The chain joins TRBV19 to TRBJ2-7; no clear D. The V gene's germline CDR1 is LNHDA and CDR2 SQIVND (reference sequence). V lost 5 bases, J lost 2 bases, and 10 bases lay in between. This CDR3 comprises 13 residues. The CDR3 loop is CASSLRVAYEQYF. For the CDR3, the DNA is TGTGCCAGTAGTCTTCGGGTCGCCTACGAGCAGTACTTC.

The chain links TRBV29-1 to TRBJ2-5; 8 bases are shared with TRBD1. The germline gives CDR1 SQVTM, CDR2 ANQGSEA. The V segment lost 5 bases and the J segment 5 bases; nucleotides outside the gene matches: 10. The CDR3 length is 14 residues. The CDR3 region has the DNA TGCAGCGTTAAAGGACAGGGAAATCGGGAGACCCAGTACTTC. Amino acid sequence: CSVKGQGNRETQYF.

This rearrangement joins TRBV28 to TRBJ2-7; D is uncertain. CDR3 length: 17 residues. CDR1 is MDHEN and CDR2 is SYDVKM in the germline V gene. Trimming stripped 1 base from V and 4 bases from J, with 20 bases between. The CDR3 reads CASSLFSLGGLLYEQYF. CDR3 sequence (DNA): TGTGCCAGCAGTTTATTTTCACTCGGCGGCCTGTTGTACGAGCAGTACTTC.

There are a few counts of this clone. This chain connects TRBV4-1 to TRBJ2-4; 9 bases are shared with TRBD2. V lost 1 base and J lost 7; bases outside the gene matches: 11. Germline V gene sequence: CDR1 MGHRA, CDR2 YSYEKL. This CDR3 comprises 17 residues. CDR3 region: CASSQGRGRGRGNIQYF. The CDR3 DNA reads TGCGCCAGCAGCCAAGGACGTGGACGCGGGAGGGGGAACATTCAGTACTTC.

This clone is a singleton in its sample. This chain uses TRBV23-1 with TRBJ2-2; D is unclear. TRBV23-1 is given ORF status, its function remaining uncertain. The ends were cut back, 0 bases at V and 1 base at J, with 6 bases in the middle. The CDR3 runs 15 residues. The CDR3 is CASSQSRRNTGELFF. As DNA, the CDR3 is TGCGCCAGCAGTCAATCGAGGAGGAACACCGGGGAGCTGTTTTTT.

This rearrangement joins TRBV28 to TRBJ2-1, with TRBD2 identical over 9 bases. Germline-derived CDR1 and CDR2 are MDHEN and SYDVKM. This CDR3 region has 17 residues. V dropped 6 bases and J dropped 5; count of bases not matched to a gene: 14. In DNA form, the CDR3 reads TGTGCCAGCAGGGGTCAGGGACTAGCCCCTTCAAACAATGAGCAGTTCTTC. Its translation: CASRGQGLAPSNNEQFF. Full variable domain (outside the CDR3, taken from reference TRBV28 and TRBJ2-1): DVKVTQSSRYLVKRTGEKVFLECVQDMDHENMFWYRQDPGLGLRLIYFSYDVKMKEKGDIPEGYSVSREKKERFSLILESASTNQTSMYLCASRGQGLAPSNNEQFFGPGTRLTVL.

The chain carries TRBV7-2 and TRBJ2-7, with TRBD1 identical over 9 bases. The germline V gene encodes CDR1 SGHTA and CDR2 FQGNSA. The trim removed 3 bases at V and 3 bases at J, leaving 9 bases unmatched. There are 16 residues in the CDR3. The CDR3 loop reads CASSFSGTGMFYEQYF. Here the CDR3 DNA reads TGTGCCAGCAGCTTCTCCGGGACAGGGATGTTCTACGAGCAGTACTTC.